The 22 T cell receptor delta chains below come from one sample, sequenced in a study of gamma-delta chains in newborns, infants, children. TCRdb re-processed the reads via CATT. Here the sample spans fewer than 4,500 delta-chain clones, approximately 1.3% being singletons. Sequencing input: blood. These receptors were obtained from a child who was a newborn, infant or young child, either healthy, febrile or measles-vaccinated (not recorded which).

Of note for this clone: The protein TCRdb gives is from a much larger clone and does not agree with this DNA's translation at residue 4, likely a read error; the protein shown here comes from the DNA. This chain uses TRDV2 with TRDJ3; 10 bases agree with TRDD3. The CDR3 extends over 18 amino acids. The trim removed 5 bases at V and 4 bases at J, leaving 10 bases unmatched. Germline V CDR1 and CDR2: GEAIGNYY, EKD. CDR3 sequence: CACGGRGIRAWDTRQMFF. The CDR3 DNA reads as TGTGCCTGTGGCGGACGGGGGATACGGGCGTGGGACACCCGACAGATGTTTTTC.

There are a few counts of this clone. TCRdb's listed protein matches a much larger clone and diverges from this DNA's translation at residue 11, likely through a read error; the protein shown comes from the DNA. V gene TRDV2 combines with J gene TRDJ3; 11 positions agree with TRDD3. The CDR3 is 17 amino acids. Germline CDR1 reads GEAIGNYY; CDR2 reads EKD. This CDR3 is CACDTWGIRWGTRQMFF. DNA of the CDR3: TGTGCCTGTGACACCTGGGGGATACGCTGGGGCACCCGACAGATGTTTTTC.

Worth noting for this clone: The protein TCRdb lists belongs to a much larger clone and differs from this DNA's translation at residue 3, which points to a read error; the protein shown is made from the DNA. The chain is built from TRDV2 and TRDJ3, with TRDD3 matching 13 bases. CDR3 size: 22 residues. CDR1 and CDR2 from the germline V gene are GEAIGNYY and EKD. DNA for the CDR3: TGTGCCTATGACAAAGTACTGGGGGATACGCGGGAACCCTCCTGGGACACCCGACAGATGTTTTTC. Translated, it gives CAYDKVLGDTREPSWDTRQMFF.

This clone has more than one count but fewer than ten. It differs at one base from a far larger clone, so likely a read error. The V and J genes are TRDV2 and TRDJ2, with D perhaps matching TRDD3 (6 bases). With 3 bases removed from V and 7 bases from J, the gap between germline ends came to 17 bases. Germline lookup yields CDR1 GEAIGNYY and CDR2 EKD. This CDR3 has 15 amino acids. The CDR3 sequence: CACDLLEDTEAQLFF. CDR3 nucleotides: TGTGCCTGTGACCTACTGGAGGATACTGAAGCACAACTCTTCTTT.

As for this clone: This sequence is one base from a far larger clone and is likely a read error. Other nucleotide sequences from this sample produce the same CDR3. The chain combines TRDV2 with TRDJ2, with TRDD3 matching 12 bases. This CDR3 region has 14 residues. Germline-derived CDR1 and CDR2 are GEAIGNYY and EKD. J gave up 8 bases and V 3 bases, and 3 bases lay outside the gene matches. Here the CDR3 reads CACDVLGDTAQLFF. The CDR3 DNA sequence: TGTGCCTGTGACGTGCTGGGGGATACGGCACAACTCTTCTTT.

For this clone: TCRdb assigns this DNA the protein of a much larger clone, which departs from its translation at residue 8; this likely reflects a read error, and the protein shown comes from translating the DNA. The V gene is TRDV2, the J gene TRDJ2; D is unclear. Germline-derived CDR1 and CDR2 are GEAIGNYY and EKD. The germline V and J ends were trimmed by 1 base and 7 bases, with 18 bases remaining between them. The CDR3 covers 16 residues. The CDR3 spells CACDTIGRGYLAQLFF. Here the CDR3 DNA reads TGTGCCTGTGACACTATCGGTAGGGGCTACTTAGCACAACTCTTCTTT.

This clone was observed a few times. A far bigger clonotype differs at one base, so this is likely a read error. Other DNA sequences in this sample translate to the same CDR3. This sequence joins TRDV2 and TRDJ3; 8 nucleotides agree with TRDD3. With 4 bases clipped from V and 2 bases from J, the junction kept 6 bases outside the gene matches. The CDR3 spans 17 residues. Germline CDR1 reads GEAIGNYY; CDR2 reads EKD. CDR3 DNA: TGTGCCTGTGAATCTCTGGGGGACACCTGGGACACCCGACAGATGTTTTTC. Its protein is CACESLGDTWDTRQMFF.

On this clone itself: TCRdb attributes to this sequence the protein of a much larger clone, which differs from the DNA translation at residue 7; a read error is likely, and the protein displayed is translated from the DNA. The gene calls are TRDV2 and TRDJ3, with unresolved D. This CDR3 is 17 amino acids long. Looked up from germline, CDR1 is GEAIGNYY and CDR2 is EKD. Deletions cut 0 bases from V and 0 bases from J, with 8 bases between. The CDR3 region is CACDTGRGSWDTRQMFF. Written as DNA, the CDR3 is TGTGCCTGTGACACCGGACGGGGCTCCTGGGACACCCGACAGATGTTTTTC.

This clone was picked up a small number of times. TCRdb records a much larger clone's protein for this DNA, with a difference at residue 16 that likely arises from a read error; the protein given is the translation of the DNA. The chain couples TRDV2 to TRDJ3; TRDD3 might be the D (5 bases). The CDR3 length is 18 residues. In germline, CDR1 is GEAIGNYY, CDR2 EKD. CDR3 nucleotides: TGTGCCTGTGACACCGTTGGGGTGAGCTCCTGGGACACCCGACAGACGTTTTTC. Amino acid sequence: CACDTVGVSSWDTRQTFF.

This clone was seen a handful of times. A far larger clone is only one base removed, so a read error is likely. Other DNA sequences within the sample encode an identical CDR3. CDR3 sequence (DNA): TGTGCCTGCGACTCGGTTACTGGGGGATCTTTGACAGCACAACTCTTCTTT. It specifies CACDSVTGGSLTAQLFF. J is TRDJ2 and V is TRDV2; 10 positions match TRDD3. This CDR3 comprises 17 residues. CDR1 GEAIGNYY and CDR2 EKD come from the germline V gene. V shed 7 bases, J shed 0 bases, and the junction held 10 bases outside the gene matches.

Concerning this clone: TCRdb's protein for this DNA is that of a much larger clone and differs from the translation at residue 15, likely a read error; the protein shown is the DNA translation. Additional DNA sequences in this sample encode the identical CDR3. The rearrangement links TRDV2 to TRDJ2; D possibly corresponds to TRDD3 (6 bases). The germline V gene encodes CDR1 GEAIGNYY and CDR2 EKD. This CDR3 is 17 amino acids long. CDR3 amino acids: CACDTDPPARGTAQPFF. The CDR3 DNA is TGTGCCTGTGACACCGATCCTCCCGCTAGGGGGACAGCACAACCCTTCTTT.

This clone showed up just a few times. The likely explanation is a read error, given a far larger clone one base away. V gene TRDV2 combines with J gene TRDJ1; no clear D gene. This CDR3 has 19 amino acids. V lost 0 bases and J 2 bases, leaving 24 bases between the germline ends. Germline V gives CDR1 GEAIGNYY, CDR2 EKD. CDR3 nucleotides: TGTGCCTGTGACACCGTTCGGTACAGGGTGACCCCCGAGACCGATAAACTCATCTTT. It encodes CACDTVRYRVTPETDKLIF.

Points on this clone: The TCRdb record carries a much larger clone's protein, which differs from this DNA's translation at residue 8; a read error is the likely cause, and the protein listed here is the DNA translation. The chain employs TRDV2 and TRDJ3; TRDD3 agrees at 8 bases. The V gene's germline CDR1 is GEAIGNYY and CDR2 EKD. The V and J ends lost 3 bases and 0 bases, in that order; junction bases with no gene match: 3. The CDR3 is 17 amino acids. The DNA of the CDR3 is TGTGCCTGTGACTACTGGGGGGGCTCCTGGGACACCCGACAGATGTTTTTC. This sequence encodes CACDYWGGSWDTRQMFF.

A remark on this clone: This sample includes further DNA sequences coding for the same CDR3. The CDR3 DNA reads TGTGCCTGCGATGTACTGGGGAGCTCCTGGGACACCCGACAGATGTTTTTC. Translation: CACDVLGSSWDTRQMFF. The chain joins TRDV2 to TRDJ3; 7 nucleotides line up with TRDD3. The CDR3 consists of 17 residues. Losses at the gene ends were 7 bases for V and 0 bases for J; bases not matched to a gene: 8. Germline V gene lookup returns CDR1 GEAIGNYY and CDR2 EKD.

For this clone: A read error may produce the germline difference seen at one junction end. Other DNA variants within this sample encode the same CDR3. V and J are TRDV2 and TRDJ3, with a weak D call TRDD3 (5 bases). Looked up from germline, CDR1 is GEAIGNYY and CDR2 is EKD. The CDR3 sequence is 18 residues long. CDR3 coding DNA: TGTGCCTGTGACACCGGGAGATACAGCTCCTGGGACACCCGACAGATGTTCTTC. As protein: CACDTGRYSSWDTRQMFF.

This clone turned up a few times. Translating this DNA gives a protein that differs at residue 13 from the TCRdb one, which belongs to a much larger clone; a read error is likely, and the protein shown is this translation. V gene TRDV2 combines with J gene TRDJ3; TRDD3 might be the D (5 bases). The CDR3 runs 18 residues. Looked up from germline, CDR1 is GEAIGNYY and CDR2 is EKD. The DNA of the CDR3 is TGTGCCTGTGACACCGTTGGGGTGAGCTCCTGGGACGCCCGACAGATGTTTTTC. Translating it yields CACDTVGVSSWDARQMFF.

On this clone itself: A read error is the likely source, as a far larger clone sits one nucleotide away. The same CDR3 also results from other DNA sequences found in this sample. This rearrangement joins TRDV2 to TRDJ3, with 9 bases that match TRDD3. Germline values: CDR1 GEAIGNYY, CDR2 EKD. The V and J ends lost 2 bases and 0 bases, in that order; junction bases with no gene match: 10. This CDR3 spans 20 amino acids. The CDR3 loop reads CACDRIGGYPSSWDTRQMFF. CDR3 coding DNA: TGTGCCTGTGACAGAATCGGGGGATACCCCAGCTCCTGGGACACCCGACAGATGTTTTTC.

This clone was seen a few times. TCRdb's protein, taken from a much larger clone, differs from this DNA's translation at residue 15, likely owing to a read error; the protein displayed comes from the DNA. The V and J genes are TRDV2 and TRDJ3, with 10 bases lining up with TRDD3. This CDR3 is built from 20 residues. Germline CDR1 and CDR2: GEAIGNYY and EKD. CDR3 loop: CACDPLLGDEGSWDIRQMFF. CDR3 nucleotides: TGTGCCTGTGACCCCTTACTGGGGGATGAAGGTTCCTGGGACATCCGACAGATGTTTTTC.

This clone was counted a few times. The TCRdb protein, from a much larger clone, departs from this DNA's translation at residue 15, likely by read error; the protein shown derives from the DNA. The rearrangement uses TRDV1 and TRDJ2; D not certain. Germline CDR1 is TSWWSYY and CDR2 is QGS. The CDR3 loop spans 17 amino acids. The CDR3 sequence: CALGKGLAASLTAQHFF. The CDR3 DNA is TGTGCTCTTGGGAAGGGGTTAGCCGCCTCTTTGACAGCACAACACTTCTTT.

This clone was picked up a small number of times. TCRdb records a much larger clone's protein for this DNA, with a difference at residue 6 that likely arises from a read error; the protein given is the translation of the DNA. The chain carries TRDV2 and TRDJ3; TRDD3 aligns across 7 bases. Germline lookup yields CDR1 GEAIGNYY and CDR2 EKD. This CDR3 has 18 amino acids. Germline trimming cut 0 bases from V and 3 bases from J; bases unmatched to any gene: 7. As DNA, the CDR3 is TGTGCCTGTGACACCCGGGGGATTCGCTACTGGGACACCCGACAGATGTTTTTC. Amino acid sequence: CACDTRGIRYWDTRQMFF.

The sample holds a few counts of this clone. The translation of this DNA and the TCRdb protein of a much larger clone differ at residue 19, probably owing to a read error; the protein shown here is translated from the DNA. The rearrangement uses TRDV2 and TRDJ3; 9 bases line up with TRDD3. CDR1 and CDR2 (germline): GEAIGNYY, EKD. The CDR3 is made up of 20 amino acids. CDR3 nucleotides: TGTGCCTGTGACATACTGGGGGACTCCTTCAGCTCCTGGGACACCCGACAGATGATTTTC. Translated: CACDILGDSFSSWDTRQMIF.

A remark on this clone: This probably arose from a read error, given a far larger clone one base away. The genes are TRDV2 and TRDJ3; 13 bases map to TRDD3. CDR1 and CDR2 from the germline V gene are GEAIGNYY and EKD. The CDR3 is made up of 20 amino acids. J was trimmed by 4 bases and V by 3 bases; bases with no gene match: 11. This CDR3 reads CACDSVLGDTRRWDTRQMFF. DNA for the CDR3: TGTGCCTGTGACTCCGTACTGGGGGATACGCGCCGTTGGGACACCCGACAGATGTTTTTC.